The 3 T cell receptor beta chains reported below all come from one sample, sequenced in a study of cytomegalovirus exposure and HLA in healthy donors. TCRdb keeps only in-frame clones here, not all; method: immunoSEQ multiplex PCR. The sample lists 200,000 or so clones; about 80% were seen once. The sample consisted of PBMCs. These receptors were obtained from a man aged 18 to 29 in good health and CMV-seropositive.

This clone was counted a few times. The genes are TRBV5-4 and TRBJ2-5, with a possible D match to TRBD1 (6 bases). The CDR3 is 13 amino acids. The germline V and J ends were trimmed by 5 bases and 4 bases, with 12 bases remaining between them. CDR1 and CDR2 (germline): SGHNT, YYREEE (reference sequence). The CDR3 reads CASRRGSRETQYF. The CDR3 DNA sequence: TGTGCCAGCAGGAGGGGGTCAAGAGAGACCCAGTACTTC.

This clone was picked up a small number of times. The chain couples TRBV27 to TRBJ1-5; D is ambiguous. The CDR3 contains 14 residues. CDR1 MNHEY and CDR2 SMNVEV come from the germline V gene (reference sequence). V dropped 6 bases and J dropped 2 bases, with 11 bases sitting between them. The CDR3 is CASSFGRGNQPQHF. The CDR3 nucleotides read TGTGCCAGCAGCTTCGGGAGAGGCAATCAGCCCCAGCATTTT.

The V gene is TRBV29-1, the J gene TRBJ2-6; 8 nucleotides agree with TRBD2. This CDR3 region has 16 residues. Germline V lookup: CDR1 SQVTM, CDR2 ANQGSEA. With V trimmed by 8 bases and J by 0 bases, 9 bases remained unmatched. The CDR3 loop is CSSLGSGISGANVLTF. The CDR3 DNA follows: TGCAGCTCCCTGGGTAGCGGGATCTCTGGGGCCAACGTCCTGACTTTC. The full variable domain, completed using reference TRBV29-1 and TRBJ2-6, is SAVISQKPSRDICQRGTSLTIQCQVDSQVTMMFWYRQQPGQSLTLIATANQGSEATYESGFVIDKFPISRPNLTFSTLTVSNMSPEDSSIYLCSSLGSGISGANVLTFGAGSRLTVL.